Sequencing of this T cell receptor (beta chain) was carried out in a study of cytomegalovirus exposure and HLA in healthy donors. Looking at the study overall: The Caucasian-associated ancestry cluster held under 90% of 398 genotyped donors. Study-wide points: A prior analysis recorded that most TCR beta V segments were productive about 87% or about 30% of the time. Later analysis reportedly placed an Asian-associated ancestry cluster below the approximately 730-donor mean in N-insertions.

V dropped 10 bases and J dropped 1 base, with 19 bases sitting between them. This CDR3 comprises 15 residues. CDR1 and CDR2 (germline): MNHEY, SVGAGI. In regard to this clone: Its antigen remains unidentified.

Use of 60 Vbeta and 13 Jbeta primers characterized the PCR. Original analysis: A later analysis counted some 87 million unique TCR beta chains, 9.5 million to 12 million shared. Using immunoSEQ multiplex PCR, the repertoire was profiled, and TCRdb retains in-frame clones only, with some absent. V and J calls and clone size are copied from that table; D and trimming were computed from the DNA. This table has about 99,000 clones, roughly 79% appearing once. Sequencing was done on a sample of PBMCs. The source is a man in his fifties or sixties in good health and CMV-seropositive. The gene calls are TRBV6-5 and TRBJ1-2; maybe TRBD1 (5 bases). CDR3 residues: CATQLLSGINYGYTF. Written as DNA, the CDR3 is TGTGCCACACAGTTATTATCAGGGATTAACTATGGCTACACCTTC.